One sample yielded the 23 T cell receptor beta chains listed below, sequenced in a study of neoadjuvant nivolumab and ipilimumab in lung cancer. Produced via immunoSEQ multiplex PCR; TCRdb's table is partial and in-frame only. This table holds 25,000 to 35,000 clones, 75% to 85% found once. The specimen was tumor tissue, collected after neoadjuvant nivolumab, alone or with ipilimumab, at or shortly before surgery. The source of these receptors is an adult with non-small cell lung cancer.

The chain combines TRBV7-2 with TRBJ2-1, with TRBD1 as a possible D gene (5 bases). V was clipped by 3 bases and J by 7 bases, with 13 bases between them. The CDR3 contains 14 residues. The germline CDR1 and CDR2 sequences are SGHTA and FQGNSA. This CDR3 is CASSLGGAPNEQFF. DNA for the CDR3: TGTGCCAGCAGCTTGGGTGGGGCCCCGAATGAGCAGTTCTTC.

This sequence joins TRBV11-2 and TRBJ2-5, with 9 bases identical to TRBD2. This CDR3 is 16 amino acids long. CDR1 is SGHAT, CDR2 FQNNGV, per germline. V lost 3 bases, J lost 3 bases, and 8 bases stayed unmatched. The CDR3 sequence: CASSFGRGGREETQYF. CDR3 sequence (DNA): TGTGCCAGCAGCTTCGGGCGGGGGGGCCGTGAAGAGACCCAGTACTTC.

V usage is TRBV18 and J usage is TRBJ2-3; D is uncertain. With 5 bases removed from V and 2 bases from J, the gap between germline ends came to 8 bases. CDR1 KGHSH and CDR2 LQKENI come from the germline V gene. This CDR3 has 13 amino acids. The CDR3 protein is CASSEDSTDTQYF. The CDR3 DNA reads TGTGCCAGCTCAGAGGATTCCACAGATACGCAGTATTTT.

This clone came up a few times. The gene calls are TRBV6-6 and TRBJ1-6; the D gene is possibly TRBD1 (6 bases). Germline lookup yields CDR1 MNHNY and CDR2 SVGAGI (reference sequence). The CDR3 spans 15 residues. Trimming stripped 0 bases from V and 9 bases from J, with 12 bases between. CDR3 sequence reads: CASSYSGEGGSPLHF. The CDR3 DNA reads TGTGCCAGCAGTTACTCAGGTGAGGGGGGTTCACCCCTCCACTTT.

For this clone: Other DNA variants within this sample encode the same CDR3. In nucleotides, the CDR3 is TGTGCCAGTAGTATAGCGGGGGGCCAAGATACGCAGTATTTT. Protein: CASSIAGGQDTQYF. The chain is built from TRBV19 and TRBJ2-3; the D gene is possibly TRBD2 (7 bases). CDR1 is LNHDA and CDR2 is SQIVND in the germline V gene (reference sequence). V lost 1 base and J lost 5, with 10 bases in between. The CDR3 is made up of 14 amino acids. Combining the CDR3 with reference TRBV19 and TRBJ2-3 gives the whole variable domain DGGITQSPKYLFRKEGQNVTLSCEQNLNHDAMYWYRQDPGQGLRLIYYSQIVNDFQKGDIAEGYSVSREKKESFPLTVTSAQKNPTAFYLCASSIAGGQDTQYFGPGTRLTVL.

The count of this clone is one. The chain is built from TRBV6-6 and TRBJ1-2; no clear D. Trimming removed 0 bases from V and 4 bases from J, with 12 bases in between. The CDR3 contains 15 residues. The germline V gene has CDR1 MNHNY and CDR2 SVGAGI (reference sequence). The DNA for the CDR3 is TGTGCCAGCAGTTACTCGGACCAAAAATCCTATGGCTACACCTTC. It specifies CASSYSDQKSYGYTF.

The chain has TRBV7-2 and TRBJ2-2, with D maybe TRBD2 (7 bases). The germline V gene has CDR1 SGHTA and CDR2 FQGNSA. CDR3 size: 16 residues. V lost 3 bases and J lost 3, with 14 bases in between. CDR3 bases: TGTGCCAGCAGCTTGCGGGACGGGGGGCACACCGGGGAGCTGTTTTTT. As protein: CASSLRDGGHTGELFF.

In nucleotides, the CDR3 is TGTGCCAGCAGTGAACCCGGTCGGACAGGTCCTCAAGAGACCCAGTACTTC. Its protein is CASSEPGRTGPQETQYF. The chain links TRBV6-1 to TRBJ2-5, with TRBD1 matching 7 bases. The CDR3 consists of 17 residues. The V segment lost 2 bases and the J segment 2 bases; nucleotides outside the gene matches: 11. CDR1 is MNHNS and CDR2 is SASEGT in the germline V gene.

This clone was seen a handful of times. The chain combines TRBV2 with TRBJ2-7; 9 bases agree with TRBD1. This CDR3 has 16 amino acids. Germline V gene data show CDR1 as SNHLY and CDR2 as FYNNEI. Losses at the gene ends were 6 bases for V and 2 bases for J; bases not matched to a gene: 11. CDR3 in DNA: TGTGCCAGCAGCCCACTAGGGGACAGGGTAACCTACGAGCAGTACTTC. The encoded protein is CASSPLGDRVTYEQYF.

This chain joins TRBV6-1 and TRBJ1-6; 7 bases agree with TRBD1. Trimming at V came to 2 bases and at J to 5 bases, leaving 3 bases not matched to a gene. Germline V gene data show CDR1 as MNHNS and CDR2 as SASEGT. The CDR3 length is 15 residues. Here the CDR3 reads CASSERGRDNSPLHF. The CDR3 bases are TGTGCCAGCAGTGAAAGGGGGCGCGATAATTCACCCCTCCACTTT.

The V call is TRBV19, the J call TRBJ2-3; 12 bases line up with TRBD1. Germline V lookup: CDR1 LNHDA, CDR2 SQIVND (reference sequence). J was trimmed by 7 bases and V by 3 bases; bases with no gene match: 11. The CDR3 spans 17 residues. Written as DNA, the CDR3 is TGTGCCAGTAGTATTGGGACAGGGGGCCCCCTACTACATACGCAGTATTTT. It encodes CASSIGTGGPLLHTQYF.

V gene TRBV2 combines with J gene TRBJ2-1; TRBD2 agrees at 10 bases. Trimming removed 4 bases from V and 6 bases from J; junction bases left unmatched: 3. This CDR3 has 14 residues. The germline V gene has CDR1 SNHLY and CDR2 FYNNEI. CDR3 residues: CASSVLAGANEQFF. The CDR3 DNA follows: TGTGCCAGCAGTGTTCTAGCGGGAGCCAATGAGCAGTTCTTC.

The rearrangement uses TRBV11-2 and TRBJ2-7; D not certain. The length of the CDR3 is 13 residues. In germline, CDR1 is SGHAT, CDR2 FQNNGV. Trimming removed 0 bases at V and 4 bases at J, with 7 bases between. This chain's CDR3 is CASSLDPGYEQYF. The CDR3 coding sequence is TGTGCCAGCAGCTTAGATCCCGGGTACGAGCAGTACTTC.

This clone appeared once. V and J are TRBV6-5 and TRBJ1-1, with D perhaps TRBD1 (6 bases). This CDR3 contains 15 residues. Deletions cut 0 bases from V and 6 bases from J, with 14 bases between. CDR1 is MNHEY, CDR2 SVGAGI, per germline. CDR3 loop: CASSYSYRGGAEAFF. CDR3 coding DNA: TGTGCCAGCAGTTACTCTTATCGCGGGGGCGCTGAAGCTTTCTTT.

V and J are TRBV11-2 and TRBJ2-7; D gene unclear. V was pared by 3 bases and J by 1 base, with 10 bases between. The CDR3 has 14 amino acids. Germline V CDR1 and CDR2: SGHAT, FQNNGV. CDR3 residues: CASSFAGQSYEQYF. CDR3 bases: TGTGCCAGCAGCTTTGCAGGCCAATCCTACGAGCAGTACTTC.

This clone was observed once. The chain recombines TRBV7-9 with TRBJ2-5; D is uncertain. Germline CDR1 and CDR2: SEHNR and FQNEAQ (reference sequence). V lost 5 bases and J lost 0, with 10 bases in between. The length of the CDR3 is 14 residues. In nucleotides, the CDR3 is TGTGCCAGCAGCGGCAGAACCCACCAAGAGACCCAGTACTTC. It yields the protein CASSGRTHQETQYF.

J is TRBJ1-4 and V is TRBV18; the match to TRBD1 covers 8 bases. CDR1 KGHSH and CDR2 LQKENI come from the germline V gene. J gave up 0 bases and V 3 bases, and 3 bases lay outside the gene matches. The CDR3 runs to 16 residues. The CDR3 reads CASSPLQGATNEKLFF. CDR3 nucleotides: TGTGCCAGCTCACCGTTACAGGGGGCAACTAATGAAAAACTGTTTTTT.

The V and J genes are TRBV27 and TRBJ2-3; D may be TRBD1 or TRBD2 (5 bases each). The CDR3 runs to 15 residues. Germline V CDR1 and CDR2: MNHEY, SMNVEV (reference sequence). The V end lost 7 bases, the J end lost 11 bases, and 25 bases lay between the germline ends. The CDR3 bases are TGTGCCAGCACCTTGACCGGGGACCCGGCGGCCTGGCAGTATTTT. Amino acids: CASTLTGDPAAWQYF.

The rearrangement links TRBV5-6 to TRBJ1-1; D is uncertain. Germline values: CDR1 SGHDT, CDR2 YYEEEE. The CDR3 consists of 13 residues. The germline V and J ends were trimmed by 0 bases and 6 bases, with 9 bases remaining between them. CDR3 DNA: TGTGCCAGCAGCTTGGTACACAACCCTGAAGCTTTCTTT. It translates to CASSLVHNPEAFF.

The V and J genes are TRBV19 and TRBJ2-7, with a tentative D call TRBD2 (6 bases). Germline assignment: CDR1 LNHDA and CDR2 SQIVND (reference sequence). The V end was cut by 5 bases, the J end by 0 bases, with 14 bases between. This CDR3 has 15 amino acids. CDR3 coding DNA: TGTGCCAGTAGTTCCATGGAGGGGATCTCCTACGAGCAGTACTTC. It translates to CASSSMEGISYEQYF. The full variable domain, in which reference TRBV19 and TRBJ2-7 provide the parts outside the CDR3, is DGGITQSPKYLFRKEGQNVTLSCEQNLNHDAMYWYRQDPGQGLRLIYYSQIVNDFQKGDIAEGYSVSREKKESFPLTVTSAQKNPTAFYLCASSSMEGISYEQYFGPGTRLTVT.

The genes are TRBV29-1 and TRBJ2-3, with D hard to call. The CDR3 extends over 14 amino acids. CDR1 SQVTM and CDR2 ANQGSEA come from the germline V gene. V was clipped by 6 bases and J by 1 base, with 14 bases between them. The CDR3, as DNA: TGCAGCGTCCCCCGACACCTCGGCACAGATACGCAGTATTTT. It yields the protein CSVPRHLGTDTQYF.

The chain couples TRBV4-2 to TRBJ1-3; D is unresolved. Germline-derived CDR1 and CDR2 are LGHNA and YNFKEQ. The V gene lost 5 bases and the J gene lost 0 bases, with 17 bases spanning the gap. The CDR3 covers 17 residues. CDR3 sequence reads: CASSGRLGGDSGNTIYF. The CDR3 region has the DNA TGTGCCAGCAGCGGGCGGCTGGGCGGAGACTCTGGAAACACCATATATTTT.

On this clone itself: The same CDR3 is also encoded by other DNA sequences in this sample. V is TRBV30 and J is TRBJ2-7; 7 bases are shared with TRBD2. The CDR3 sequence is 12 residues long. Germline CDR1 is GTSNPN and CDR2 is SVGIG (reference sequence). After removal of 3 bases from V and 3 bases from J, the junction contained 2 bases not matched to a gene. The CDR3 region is CAWSQRGYEQYF. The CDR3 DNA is TGTGCCTGGAGCCAGCGGGGCTACGAGCAGTACTTC.